A selection of T cell receptor beta chains follows, all from one sample in a study of CD4 T cells in relation to SARS-CoV-2 and coronaviruses. Clones were read by immunoSEQ multiplex PCR, and TCRdb kept only the in-frame ones, dropping some. The repertoire has roughly 57,000 clones, 86% of them found once; the top ten carry roughly 1.5%. Sequences were obtained from memory CD4+ T cells from PBMCs. The receptors derive from a human donor in good health. The CDR3 runs from the conserved cysteine through the conserved F or W. The D gene is left open where the match is weak. Clone size is stated in some rows and not others, as once, few, many or a class when expanded.

V gene,clone size,D gene,J gene,CDR3 DNA,CDR3 protein
TRBV19,NA,NA,TRBJ2-2,TGTGCCAGTAGACTAGCTAACACCGGGGAGCTGTTTTTT,CASRLANTGELFF
TRBV7-2,once,TRBD2,TRBJ2-1,TGTGCCAGCAGCCTGGCAGCGGGAGTACGGAATGAGCAGTTCTTC,CASSLAAGVRNEQFF
TRBV2,few,TRBD1,TRBJ2-7,TGTGCCAGCAGGCCAAGGACAGGGAGCTACGAGCAGTACTTC,CASRPRTGSYEQYF
TRBV5-1,NA,NA,TRBJ2-1,TGCGCCAGCAGCTTGGTTAAGGGAGACTACAATGAGCAGTTCTTC,CASSLVKGDYNEQFF
TRBV6-6,NA,TRBD1,TRBJ1-2,TGTGCCAGCAGTAACAGGGGGCGCGAATATGGCTACACCTTC,CASSNRGREYGYTF
TRBV6-1,few,TRBD2,TRBJ2-7,TGTGCCAGCAGTGAAGCGGGAGCGGGAGCGAGGTACGAGCAGTACTTC,CASSEAGAGARYEQYF
TRBV2,NA,NA,TRBJ2-7,TGTGCCAGCAACCTCCGTAACGAGCAGTACTTC,CASNLRNEQYF
TRBV6-1,once,NA,TRBJ1-4,TGTGCCAGCAGTGAAGTGAGGGGTCTTAGTAATGAAAAACTGTTTTTT,CASSEVRGLSNEKLFF
TRBV28,once,NA,TRBJ1-6,TGTGCCAGCAGTCGCGACTCAGGGCGGAATTCACCCCTCCACTTT,CASSRDSGRNSPLHF
TRBV28,once,NA,TRBJ2-1,TGTGCCAGCACCCGAGGGCAGGGGCTCTCCTACAATGAGCAGTTCTTC,CASTRGQGLSYNEQFF
TRBV6-5,NA,NA,TRBJ2-5,TGTGCCAGCAGCTTCGGCTACCAAGAGACCCAGTACTTC,CASSFGYQETQYF
TRBV28,NA,NA,TRBJ1-5,TGTGCCAGCAGTCCACAAGGGTATGATCAGCCCCAGCATTTT,CASSPQGYDQPQHF
TRBV28,NA,TRBD1,TRBJ1-5,TGTGCCAGCAGTTTCCCTGGACAGGACAATCAGCCCCAGCATTTT,CASSFPGQDNQPQHF
TRBV9,once,TRBD2,TRBJ2-3,TGTGCCAGCAGCGGGGGAGGGGACCCGAGGGATACGCAGTATTTT,CASSGGGDPRDTQYF
TRBV12-3/TRBV12-4,NA,NA,TRBJ2-3,TGTGCCAGCAGCCCCGACCTAGCGAATACGCAGTATTTT,CASSPDLANTQYF
TRBV27,NA,TRBD1,TRBJ1-1,TGTGCCAGCAGTCCAACTATTTCGGGAGGGGGCTACACTGAAGCTTTCTTT,CASSPTISGGGYTEAFF
TRBV2,NA,TRBD1,TRBJ1-1,TGTGCCAGCAAACAGGGGGAACTGAACACTGAAGCTTTCTTT,CASKQGELNTEAFF
TRBV21-1,NA,NA,TRBJ2-7,TGTGCCAGCAGCATTCGCTACGAGCAGTACTTC,CASSIRYEQYF
TRBV2,NA,TRBD1,TRBJ2-7,TGTGCCAGCAGTAAAAACAGGGGCTACGAGCAGTACTTC,CASSKNRGYEQYF
TRBV7-8,NA,NA,TRBJ2-7,TGTGCCAGCAGCCTCCAAAGGTACGAGCAGTACTTC,CASSLQRYEQYF
TRBV28,NA,NA,TRBJ2-5,TGTGCCAGCAGCCTCGCTGGGTTAGGAGGAAAGACCCAGTACTTC,CASSLAGLGGKTQYF
TRBV6-5,once,NA,TRBJ2-1,TGTGCCAGTGGGTCGGCTCTTAGCTCCTACAATGAGCAGTTCTTC,CASGSALSSYNEQFF
TRBV18,NA,NA,TRBJ2-4,TGTGCCAGCTCACCATGGTTCATCAGGGTGAATGAAAACATTCAGTACTTC,CASSPWFIRVNENIQYF
TRBV4-1,NA,NA,TRBJ1-5,TGCGCCAGCAGCCAAGACGTCCCTGCAGTCAATCAGCCCCAGCATTTT,CASSQDVPAVNQPQHF
TRBV27,NA,TRBD1,TRBJ2-1,TGTGCCAGCAGGAGGACAGGGGACCACAATGAGCAGTTCTTC,CASRRTGDHNEQFF
TRBV4-2,NA,NA,TRBJ2-1,TGTGCCAGCAGCCAAGAGAATGAGCAGTTCTTC,CASSQENEQFF